Listed here are 31 T cell receptor beta chains from one sample, sequenced in a study of T cells in Graves' hyperthyroidism and ophthalmopathy. Amplification targeted TCR beta CDR3 regions from RNA transcripts. HTBI primers drove first-round RT-PCR of the TCR CDR3. TCRdb used MiXCR to reprocess the multiplex PCR reads, holding one entry per CDR3 protein. The repertoire holds 490,000 or so distinct CDR3 sequences, with nearly 20% as singletons. The sample consisted of blood. Source of these receptors: a man aged 35 to 55 with Graves' ophthalmopathy.

The rearrangement uses TRBV4-3 and TRBJ1-5, with TRBD1 matching over 9 bases. CDR3 size: 17 residues. Germline-derived CDR1 and CDR2 are LGHNA and YSLEER. Unmatched junction bases numbered 6, after V lost 1 base and J lost 2 bases. CDR3 DNA: TGCGCCAGCAGCCAAGGACAGGGGGTGGGTGGCAATCAGCCCCAGCATTTT. It specifies CASSQGQGVGGNQPQHF.

Ten or more counts support this clonotype. The DNA for the CDR3 is TGTGCCAGCAGCCTATCGACTAGCGGGAGAAGCACAGATACGCAGTATTTT. This codes for CASSLSTSGRSTDTQYF. The rearrangement links TRBV3-1 to TRBJ2-3, with 12 bases matching TRBD2. The CDR3 extends over 17 amino acids. Germline values: CDR1 LGHDT, CDR2 YNNKEL (reference sequence). Germline trimming cut 4 bases from V and 0 bases from J; bases unmatched to any gene: 5.

This clonotype has more than one count but fewer than ten. The chain combines TRBV24-1 with TRBJ1-1; 8 bases agree with TRBD1. This CDR3 region has 14 residues. The germline V gene encodes CDR1 KGHDR and CDR2 SFDVKD. The junction had 5 bases not matched to a gene; V was cut back by 7 bases and J by 2 bases. The CDR3, as DNA: TGTGCCACCAGCCCGACAGGGGTAAACACTGAAGCTTTCTTT. The encoded protein is CATSPTGVNTEAFF.

This clonotype was detected many times. The CDR3 DNA sequence: TGTGCCAGCAGTTTATGGGGGACAGGGGCATCGAGCACTGAAGCTTTCTTT. This encodes CASSLWGTGASSTEAFF. The genes are TRBV27 and TRBJ1-1; 10 positions match TRBD1. This CDR3 has 17 residues. Losses at the gene ends were 1 base for V and 4 bases for J; bases not matched to a gene: 9. Germline CDR1 reads MNHEY; CDR2 reads SMNVEV (reference sequence).

This clonotype was found many times. The V call is TRBV5-1, the J call TRBJ2-7, with 8 bases aligning to TRBD1. The germline gives CDR1 SGHRS, CDR2 YFSETQ. The CDR3 covers 16 residues. With 4 bases clipped from V and 4 bases from J, the junction kept 13 bases outside the gene matches. The CDR3 is CASSLNADRGWYEQYF. The CDR3 DNA is TGCGCCAGCAGCCTGAACGCTGACAGGGGTTGGTACGAGCAGTACTTC. The whole variable domain, remainder taken from reference TRBV5-1 and TRBJ2-7, is KAGVTQTPRYLIKTRGQQVTLSCSPISGHRSVSWYQQTPGQGLQFLFEYFSETQRNKGNFPGRFSGRQFSNSRSEMNVSTLELGDSALYLCASSLNADRGWYEQYFGPGTRLTVT.

This clonotype was detected once. The V and J genes are TRBV20-1 and TRBJ2-5, with D perhaps TRBD1 or TRBD2 (5 bases each). Looked up from germline, CDR1 is DFQATT and CDR2 is SNEGSKA (reference sequence). The CDR3 consists of 16 residues. The ends were cut back, 3 bases at V and 0 bases at J, with 17 bases in the middle. The CDR3 region has the DNA TGCAGTGCTAGGAGCGAGGGGAAGGTTCACCAAGAGACCCAGTACTTC. It yields the protein CSARSEGKVHQETQYF.

This clonotype was picked up many times. The J gene is TRBJ2-7, the V gene TRBV9; a weak D match, TRBD2 (5 bases). V lost 4 bases, J lost 5 bases, and 10 bases lay in between. Germline CDR1 and CDR2: SGDLS and YYNGEE. This CDR3 has 12 residues. Here the CDR3 DNA reads TGTGCCAGCAGCCCCGGGCGGGACGAGCAGTACTTC. Its translation: CASSPGRDEQYF.

In the case of this clonotype: One end of the junction is discordant with germline, which a read error may explain. The chain employs TRBV30 and TRBJ2-5, with D maybe TRBD2 (5 bases). The CDR3 sequence is 14 residues long. The germline CDR1 and CDR2 sequences are GTSNPN and SVGIG (reference sequence). CDR3 protein: CAWSWTWRANKSNF. For the CDR3, the DNA is TGTGCCTGGAGTTGGACCTGGCGGGCTAATAAGTCGAACTTC.

This clonotype was picked up a small number of times. This rearrangement joins TRBV10-3 to TRBJ2-5; tentatively, D is TRBD2 (6 bases). Between the trimmed V and J ends, which lost 9 bases and 5 bases, there was a span of 16 bases. The CDR3 has 13 amino acids. Germline-derived CDR1 and CDR2 are ENHRY and SYGVKD. This CDR3 is CAIGGSSKETQYF. The DNA of the CDR3 is TGTGCCATTGGGGGGAGCAGCAAGGAGACCCAGTACTTC.

Remarks on this clonotype: A read error may produce the germline difference seen at one junction end. The CDR3 is CASSARTSGGWEQFF. The CDR3 DNA sequence: TGCGCCAGCAGTGCTCGAACTAGCGGGGGGTGGGAGCAGTTCTTC. The chain combines TRBV6-2 or TRBV6-3 with TRBJ2-1; the match to TRBD2 covers 12 bases. Germline lookup yields CDR1 MNHEY and CDR2 SVGEGT. The CDR3 consists of 15 residues.

This clonotype turned up a few times. This sequence joins TRBV11-2 and TRBJ1-2; 7 nucleotides agree with TRBD1. V dropped 5 bases and J dropped 8; count of bases not matched to a gene: 11. CDR3 length equals 14 residues. The germline CDR1 and CDR2 sequences are SGHAT and FQNNGV. The DNA for the CDR3 is TGTGCCAGCAGCGAAGACAGGGAGGCTCGGGGCTACACCTTC. Encoded protein: CASSEDREARGYTF.

The J gene is TRBJ2-1, the V gene TRBV2, with 12 bases matching TRBD2. The CDR3 sequence is 17 residues long. Germline V gene data show CDR1 as SNHLY and CDR2 as FYNNEI. The J segment lost 6 bases and the V segment lost 5 bases, leaving 11 bases of the junction unmatched. The chain's CDR3 is CASSIRILAGGRNEQFF. DNA of the CDR3: TGTGCCAGCAGTATAAGAATTCTAGCGGGGGGGCGCAATGAGCAGTTCTTC.

This clonotype has a count of ten or more. The J gene is TRBJ2-7, the V gene TRBV11-2, with D perhaps matching TRBD2 (5 bases). With 5 bases removed from V and 3 bases from J, the gap between germline ends came to 14 bases. The CDR3 is made up of 14 amino acids. Germline loops: CDR1 SGHAT, CDR2 FQNNGV. The CDR3 region is CASSPYTGSYEQYF. The CDR3 DNA is TGTGCCAGCAGCCCCTACACGGGAAGCTACGAGCAGTACTTC.

This clonotype appeared a few times. V usage is TRBV28 and J usage is TRBJ2-1, with 11 bases identical to TRBD2. CDR1 MDHEN and CDR2 SYDVKM come from the germline V gene. This CDR3 has 17 amino acids. With 3 bases clipped from V and 6 bases from J, the junction kept 10 bases outside the gene matches. The chain's CDR3 is CASSFPGLADIANEQFF. The CDR3 region has the DNA TGTGCCAGCAGTTTCCCGGGACTAGCGGACATTGCCAATGAGCAGTTCTTC.

This clonotype has a count of ten or more. This chain joins TRBV20-1 and TRBJ2-1; 10 nucleotides agree with TRBD2. Germline V gives CDR1 DFQATT, CDR2 SNEGSKA (reference sequence). V lost 6 bases, J lost 5 bases, and 16 bases stayed unmatched. This CDR3 is built from 17 residues. DNA of the CDR3: TGCAGTGCCACAACGTGGACTAGCGGAGCAGGAAACAATGAGCAGTTCTTC. Its protein product is CSATTWTSGAGNNEQFF.

In its sample, this clonotype was seen many times. The chain links TRBV11-2 to TRBJ2-3; TRBD2 might be the D (5 bases). V was shortened by 1 base and J by 1 base, with 18 bases between the two germline ends. This CDR3 spans 18 amino acids. Germline V CDR1 and CDR2: SGHAT, FQNNGV. In DNA, the CDR3 is TGTGCCAGCAGCTTAGGGGAGACGGCCATGCGGGGCACAGATACGCAGTATTTT. It encodes CASSLGETAMRGTDTQYF.

This chain uses TRBV5-1 with TRBJ2-5, with 9 bases identical to TRBD1. Germline CDR1 reads SGHRS; CDR2 reads YFSETQ. The CDR3 has 14 residues. Unmatched junction bases numbered 3, after V lost 1 base and J lost 5 bases. CDR3 amino acids: CASSLTGGAETQYF. CDR3 DNA: TGCGCCAGCAGCTTGACAGGGGGCGCGGAGACCCAGTACTTC.

Many counts were recorded for this clonotype. This rearrangement joins TRBV5-1 to TRBJ2-1; 9 nucleotides line up with TRBD1. Germline-derived CDR1 and CDR2 are SGHRS and YFSETQ. The V gene end was trimmed by 5 bases and the J gene end by 6 bases; junction bases not matched to a gene: 9. This CDR3 spans 15 amino acids. CDR3 sequence: CASRRTGTGTNEQFF. The CDR3 DNA reads as TGCGCCAGCAGAAGGACCGGGACAGGGACCAATGAGCAGTTCTTC.

CDR3: CASSDRPTYGYTF. In nucleotides, the CDR3 is TGTGCCAGCAGCGACAGACCTACCTATGGCTACACCTTC. This chain links TRBV3-1 with TRBJ1-2; a weak D match, TRBD1 (5 bases). This CDR3 is 13 amino acids long. Germline CDR1 and CDR2: LGHDT and YNNKEL (reference sequence). V lost 5 bases and J lost 4, with 11 bases in between. The whole variable domain, filled in from reference TRBV3-1 and TRBJ1-2, reads DTAVSQTPKYLVTQMGNDKSIKCEQNLGHDTMYWYKQDSKKFLKIMFSYNNKELIINETVPNRFSPKSPDKAHLNLHINSLELGDSAVYFCASSDRPTYGYTFGSGTRLTVV.

With regard to this clonotype: An end of the junction does not agree with germline; a read error may underlie this. The rearrangement links TRBV5-1 to TRBJ2-7; D is possibly TRBD1 (7 bases). The CDR3 contains 16 residues. The V gene's germline CDR1 is SGHRS and CDR2 YFSETQ. In DNA, the CDR3 is TGTGCCAGCAGGGGGGAGAGAGGACCCTCGGGCTACGAGCAGTACTTC. Its protein is CASRGERGPSGYEQYF.

The CDR3 DNA reads TGCGCCAGCAGCTCCCTTCCGGGACAGGGGGCGAGAGGCTACACCTTC. The encoded protein is CASSSLPGQGARGYTF. The chain links TRBV5-1 to TRBJ1-2, with TRBD1 matching over 12 bases. Trimming took 3 bases from V and 8 from J; bases not matched to a gene: 11. The CDR3 extends over 16 amino acids. Germline-derived CDR1 and CDR2 are SGHRS and YFSETQ.

Here the CDR3 DNA reads TGTGCCAGCAGTTCTATAGCGGGAGGGCCGACAGATACGCAGTATTTT. It translates to CASSSIAGGPTDTQYF. V usage is TRBV28 and J usage is TRBJ2-3; TRBD2 matches at 11 bases. The CDR3 is made up of 16 amino acids. The J segment lost 3 bases and the V segment lost 4 bases, leaving 6 bases of the junction unmatched. Germline V gene data show CDR1 as MDHEN and CDR2 as SYDVKM.

The CDR3 reads CSASGLDLSKQYF. CDR3 bases: TGCAGTGCTAGCGGACTAGATTTAAGCAAGCAGTACTTC. The rearrangement uses TRBV20-1 and TRBJ2-7, with 7 bases fitting TRBD2. The junction had 10 bases not matched to a gene; V was cut back by 3 bases and J by 8 bases. Germline V CDR1 and CDR2: DFQATT, SNEGSKA (reference sequence). The CDR3 has 13 residues.

J is TRBJ2-1 and V is TRBV7-9; tentatively, D is TRBD2 (8 bases). The germline CDR1 and CDR2 sequences are SEHNR and FQNEAQ (reference sequence). The CDR3 has 16 residues. V lost 7 bases, J lost 7 bases, and 23 bases lay in between. The CDR3 region is CASTPTGRGLGNEQFF. Here the CDR3 DNA reads TGTGCCAGCACCCCTACCGGGAGGGGGCTGGGGAATGAGCAGTTCTTC. Combining the CDR3 with reference TRBV7-9 and TRBJ2-1 gives the whole variable domain DTGVSQNPRHKITKRGQNVTFRCDPISEHNRLYWYRQTLGQGPEFLTYFQNEAQLEKSRLLSDRFSAERPKGSFSTLEIQRTEQGDSAMYLCASTPTGRGLGNEQFFGPGTRLTVL.

In its sample, this clonotype was seen many times. This chain uses TRBV30 with TRBJ1-3; D unclear. Per germline, CDR1 GTSNPN and CDR2 SVGIG (reference sequence). V was clipped by 0 bases and J by 3 bases, with 6 bases between them. The CDR3 runs 13 residues. The CDR3 DNA is TGTGCCTGGAGTGTACGCAGTGGAAACACCATATATTTT. As protein: CAWSVRSGNTIYF.

In its sample, this clonotype was seen many times. The V and J genes are TRBV20-1 and TRBJ1-4, with a weak D call TRBD1 (5 bases). The CDR3 loop spans 14 amino acids. V shed 3 bases and J shed 2 bases, with 10 bases lying between them. Germline V gene sequence: CDR1 DFQATT, CDR2 SNEGSKA (reference sequence). The CDR3 reads CSARGGGTNEKLFF. CDR3 DNA: TGCAGTGCTAGGGGCGGGGGTACTAATGAAAAACTGTTTTTT.

The sample holds one count of this clonotype. The CDR3 reads CASGPGQGITNTEAFF. The CDR3 DNA follows: TGTGCCAGTGGACCCGGACAGGGAATAACGAACACTGAAGCTTTCTTT. The chain has TRBV19 and TRBJ1-1, with 8 bases lining up with TRBD1. Unmatched junction bases numbered 12, after V lost 8 bases and J lost 1 base. Germline-derived CDR1 and CDR2 are LNHDA and SQIVND (reference sequence). The CDR3 is made up of 16 amino acids.

This clonotype was seen at least ten times. This rearrangement joins TRBV5-6 to TRBJ2-7; perhaps D is TRBD1 or TRBD2 (5 bases each). The germline V gene encodes CDR1 SGHDT and CDR2 YYEEEE. The CDR3 is made up of 15 amino acids. V was cut by 4 bases and J by 7 bases, with 21 bases left in between. In nucleotides, the CDR3 is TGTGCCAGCAGCAGCTCCGGGACGGATCCCTGGGAGCAGTACTTC. Residues: CASSSSGTDPWEQYF.

This clonotype came up many times. The V gene is TRBV20-1, the J gene TRBJ2-7; D unclear. Germline V lookup: CDR1 DFQATT, CDR2 SNEGSKA (reference sequence). The germline V and J ends were trimmed by 6 bases and 0 bases, with 6 bases remaining between them. The CDR3 contains 11 residues. CDR3 nucleotide sequence: TGCAGTGCACAGACCTCCTACGAGCAGTACTTC. Translated: CSAQTSYEQYF.

This clonotype appeared a few times. V usage is TRBV6-1 and J usage is TRBJ1-1; 7 bases fit TRBD1. The CDR3 extends over 14 amino acids. Per the germline V gene, CDR1 is MNHNS and CDR2 is SASEGT. V lost 9 bases, J lost 1 base, and 8 bases stayed unmatched. In DNA form, the CDR3 reads TGTGCCAGTTTAAGGGGGCGGCGGAACACTGAAGCTTTCTTT. It translates to CASLRGRRNTEAFF.

This clonotype was counted a few times. CDR3 amino acids: CASSRGPSGSNYEQFF. CDR3 DNA: TGTGCCAGCAGCCGAGGCCCTAGCGGGAGTAACTATGAGCAGTTCTTC. The rearrangement uses TRBV4-2 and TRBJ2-1; 10 nucleotides line up with TRBD2. The V and J ends lost 4 bases and 8 bases, in that order; junction bases with no gene match: 11. Germline V gene sequence: CDR1 LGHNA, CDR2 YNFKEQ. This CDR3 is 16 amino acids long.